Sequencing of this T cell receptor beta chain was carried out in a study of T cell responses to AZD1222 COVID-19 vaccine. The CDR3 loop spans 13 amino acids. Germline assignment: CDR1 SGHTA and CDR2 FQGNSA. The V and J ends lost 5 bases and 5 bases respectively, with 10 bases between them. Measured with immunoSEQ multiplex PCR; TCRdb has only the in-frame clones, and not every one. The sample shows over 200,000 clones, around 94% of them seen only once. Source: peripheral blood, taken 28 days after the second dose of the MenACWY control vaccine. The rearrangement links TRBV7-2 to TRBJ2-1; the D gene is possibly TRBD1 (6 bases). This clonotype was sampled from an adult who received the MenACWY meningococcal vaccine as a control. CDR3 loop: CASSIWTDNEQFF. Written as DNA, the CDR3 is TGTGCCAGCAGCATCTGGACAGACAATGAGCAGTTCTTC.